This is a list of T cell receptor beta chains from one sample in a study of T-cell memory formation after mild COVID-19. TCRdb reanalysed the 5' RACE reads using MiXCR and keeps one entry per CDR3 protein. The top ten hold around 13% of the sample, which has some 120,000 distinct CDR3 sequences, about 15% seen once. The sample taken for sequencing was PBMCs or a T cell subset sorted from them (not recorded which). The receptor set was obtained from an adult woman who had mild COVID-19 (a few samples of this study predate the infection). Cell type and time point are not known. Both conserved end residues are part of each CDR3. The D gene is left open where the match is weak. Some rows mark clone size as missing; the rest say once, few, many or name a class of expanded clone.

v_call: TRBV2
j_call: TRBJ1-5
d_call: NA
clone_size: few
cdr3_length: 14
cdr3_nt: TGTGCCAGCAGGGAGGCAGGGGCGGTCCAGCCCCAGCATTTT
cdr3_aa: CASREAGAVQPQHF

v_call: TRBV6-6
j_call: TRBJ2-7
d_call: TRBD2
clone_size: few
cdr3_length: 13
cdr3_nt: TGTGCCAGCAGATCCCGGGGGGCCTACGAGCAGTACTTC
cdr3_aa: CASRSRGAYEQYF

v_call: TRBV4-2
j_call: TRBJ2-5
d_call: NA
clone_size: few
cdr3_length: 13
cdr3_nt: TGTGCCAGCAGGTTAGCGGACCAAGAGACCCAGTACTTC
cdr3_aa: CASRLADQETQYF

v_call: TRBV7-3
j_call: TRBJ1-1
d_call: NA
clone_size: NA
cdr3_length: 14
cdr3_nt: TGTGCCAGCAGCTTTTCGGGGGGAAGTACTGAAGCTTTCTTT
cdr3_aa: CASSFSGGSTEAFF

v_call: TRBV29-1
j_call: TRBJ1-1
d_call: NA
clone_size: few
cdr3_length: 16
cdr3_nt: TGCAGCGTTCTCGCCCCACCGGGACTCCGAGGGACTGAAGCTTTCTTT
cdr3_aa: CSVLAPPGLRGTEAFF

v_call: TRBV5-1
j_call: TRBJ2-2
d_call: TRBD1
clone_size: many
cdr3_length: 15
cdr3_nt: TGCGCCAGCACCCCGGGACAGGGGAACACCGGGGAGCTGTTTTTT
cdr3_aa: CASTPGQGNTGELFF

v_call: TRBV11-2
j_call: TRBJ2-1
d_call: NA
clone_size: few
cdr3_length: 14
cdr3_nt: TGTGCCAGCAGCTTAGAGGACTACAACAATGAGCAGTTCTTC
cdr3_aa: CASSLEDYNNEQFF

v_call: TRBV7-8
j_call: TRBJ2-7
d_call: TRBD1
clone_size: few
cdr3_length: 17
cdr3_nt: TGTGCCAGCAGCTTATCAGAAACCGGGACAGGACGCTACGAGCAGTACTTC
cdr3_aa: CASSLSETGTGRYEQYF

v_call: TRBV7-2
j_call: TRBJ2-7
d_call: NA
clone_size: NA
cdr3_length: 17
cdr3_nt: TGTGCCAGCAGCTTAGCGCGAGGGGACATTTATCCTCTAACTCGGTACTTC
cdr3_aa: CASSLARGDIYPLTRYF

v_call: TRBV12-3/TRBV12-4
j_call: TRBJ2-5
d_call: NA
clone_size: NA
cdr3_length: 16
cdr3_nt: TGTGCCAGCAGAGACAGGGAGGGGGGGTACCAAGAGACCCAGTACTTC
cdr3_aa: CASRDREGGYQETQYF

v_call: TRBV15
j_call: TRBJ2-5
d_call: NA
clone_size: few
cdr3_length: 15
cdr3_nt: TGTGCCACCAGCGTGCTTATCACCGGCGCGGAGACCCAGTACTTC
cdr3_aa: CATSVLITGAETQYF

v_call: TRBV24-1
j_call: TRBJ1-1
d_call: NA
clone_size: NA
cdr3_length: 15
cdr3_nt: TGTGCCACCAGTGATTCCCGGGCCAGGGGTACTGAAGCTTTCTTT
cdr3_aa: CATSDSRARGTEAFF

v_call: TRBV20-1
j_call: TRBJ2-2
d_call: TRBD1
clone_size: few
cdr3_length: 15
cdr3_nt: TGCAGTGCTAGGTCCGGGACAGTTCGGACCGGGGAGCTGTTTTTT
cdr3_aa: CSARSGTVRTGELFF

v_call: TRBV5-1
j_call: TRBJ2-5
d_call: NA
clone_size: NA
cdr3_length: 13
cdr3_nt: TGCGCCAGCAGCTTGGGTGGGGAAGAGACCCAGTACTTC
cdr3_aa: CASSLGGEETQYF

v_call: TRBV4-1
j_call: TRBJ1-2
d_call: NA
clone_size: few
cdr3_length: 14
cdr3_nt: TGCGCCAGCAGCCAAACTGGGGGGACTTATGGCTACACCTTC
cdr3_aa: CASSQTGGTYGYTF

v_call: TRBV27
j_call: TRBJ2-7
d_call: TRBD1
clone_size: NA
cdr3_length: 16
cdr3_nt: TGTGCCAGCAGTTTCGCGGGACAGGGGGGGTTCTACGAGCAGTACTTC
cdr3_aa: CASSFAGQGGFYEQYF

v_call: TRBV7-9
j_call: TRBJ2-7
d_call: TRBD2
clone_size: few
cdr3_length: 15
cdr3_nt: TGTGCCAGCAGCTTAGCCGGGACTAGCGGGAGCGAGCAGTACTTC
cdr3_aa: CASSLAGTSGSEQYF

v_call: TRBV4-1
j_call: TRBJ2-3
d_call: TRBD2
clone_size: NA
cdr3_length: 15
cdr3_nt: TGCGCCAGCAGCCAGTCGGGGACTAGCGCAGATACGCAGTATTTT
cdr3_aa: CASSQSGTSADTQYF

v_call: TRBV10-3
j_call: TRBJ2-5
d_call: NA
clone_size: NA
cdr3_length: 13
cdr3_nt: TGTGCCATCAGACCTGGCGAGCGAGAGACCCAGTACTTC
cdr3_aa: CAIRPGERETQYF

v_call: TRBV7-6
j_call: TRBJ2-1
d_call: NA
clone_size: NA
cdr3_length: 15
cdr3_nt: TGTGCCAGCAGCTTAGCCCAGCCGGGGTACAATGAGCAGTTCTTC
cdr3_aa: CASSLAQPGYNEQFF

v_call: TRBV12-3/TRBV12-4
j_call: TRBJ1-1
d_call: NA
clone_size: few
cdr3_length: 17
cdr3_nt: TGTGCCAGCAGTTTTGGAACTATGTCAGGGATCGAAGCCGAAGCTTTCTTT
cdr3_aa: CASSFGTMSGIEAEAFF

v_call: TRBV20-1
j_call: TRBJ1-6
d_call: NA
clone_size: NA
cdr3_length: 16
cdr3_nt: TGCAGTGCTAAAGAGGTAGAACAGCAGCATAATTCACCCCTCCACTTT
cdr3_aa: CSAKEVEQQHNSPLHF

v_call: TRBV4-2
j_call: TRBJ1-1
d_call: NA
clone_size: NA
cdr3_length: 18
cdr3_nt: TGTGCCAGCAGCCAAGTTTGGGGAACCACAGGAGAGAACACTGAAGCTTTCTTT
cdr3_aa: CASSQVWGTTGENTEAFF

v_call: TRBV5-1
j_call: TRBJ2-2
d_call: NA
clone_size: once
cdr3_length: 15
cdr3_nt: TGCGCCAGCAGCTTGCGGGGGCGCGGCACCGGGGAGCTGTTTTTT
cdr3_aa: CASSLRGRGTGELFF

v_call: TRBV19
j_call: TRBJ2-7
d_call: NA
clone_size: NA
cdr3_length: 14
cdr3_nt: TGTGCCAGTAGTATAGCGGGACACTTGTACGAGCAGTACTTC
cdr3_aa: CASSIAGHLYEQYF

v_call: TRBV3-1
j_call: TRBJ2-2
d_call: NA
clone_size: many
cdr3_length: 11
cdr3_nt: TGTGCCAGCAGCCGAGGCGGGGAGCTGTTTTTT
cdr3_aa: CASSRGGELFF

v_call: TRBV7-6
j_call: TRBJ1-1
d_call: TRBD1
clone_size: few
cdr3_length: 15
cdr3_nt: TGTGCCAGCAGCTTGGGGACAGGTAGGGACACTGAAGCTTTCTTT
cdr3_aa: CASSLGTGRDTEAFF

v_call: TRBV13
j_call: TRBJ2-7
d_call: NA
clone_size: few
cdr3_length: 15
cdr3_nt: TGTGCCAGCAGCCTGGACTCGAATCTTGGCTACGAGCAGTACTTC
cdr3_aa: CASSLDSNLGYEQYF

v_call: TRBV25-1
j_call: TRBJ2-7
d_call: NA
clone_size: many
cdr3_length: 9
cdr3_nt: TGTGCCAGCAGTGGAGAGCAGTACTTC
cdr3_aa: CASSGEQYF

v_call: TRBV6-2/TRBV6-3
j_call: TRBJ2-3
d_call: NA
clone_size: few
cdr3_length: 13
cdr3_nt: TGTGCCAGCATCCCTTCTAGCACAGATACGCAGTATTTT
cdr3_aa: CASIPSSTDTQYF

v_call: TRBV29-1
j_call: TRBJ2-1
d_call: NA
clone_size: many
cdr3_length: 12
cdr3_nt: TGCAGCGTTGAGGAGGGGGTCAATGAGCAGTTCTTC
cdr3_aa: CSVEEGVNEQFF

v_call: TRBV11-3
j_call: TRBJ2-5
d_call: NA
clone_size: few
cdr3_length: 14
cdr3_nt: TGTGCCAGCAGCTCCCTAAGAGCCGCAGGGACCCAGTACTTC
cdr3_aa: CASSSLRAAGTQYF

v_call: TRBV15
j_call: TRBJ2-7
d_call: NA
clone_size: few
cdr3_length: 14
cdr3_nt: TGTGCCACCAGCAGAGCCGGGACGGTCTACGAGCAGTACTTC
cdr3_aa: CATSRAGTVYEQYF

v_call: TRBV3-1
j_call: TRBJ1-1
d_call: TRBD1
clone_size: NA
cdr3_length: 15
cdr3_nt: TGTGCCAGCAGCCCCTTGGGACAGGGGGGCACTGAAGCTTTCTTT
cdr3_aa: CASSPLGQGGTEAFF

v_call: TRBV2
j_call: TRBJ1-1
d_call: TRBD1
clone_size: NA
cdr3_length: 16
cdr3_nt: TGTGCCAGCAGTGGGGACAGGGGGCTGTTGAACACTGAAGCTTTCTTT
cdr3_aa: CASSGDRGLLNTEAFF

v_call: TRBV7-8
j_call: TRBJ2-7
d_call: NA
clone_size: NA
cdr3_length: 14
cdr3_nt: TGTGCCAGCAGCCGTGGACTACCGGACTACGAGCAGTACTTC
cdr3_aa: CASSRGLPDYEQYF

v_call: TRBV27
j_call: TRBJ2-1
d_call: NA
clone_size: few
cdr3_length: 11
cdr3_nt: TGTGCCACCCAAGGGGGAAGTGAGCAGTTCTTC
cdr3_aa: CATQGGSEQFF

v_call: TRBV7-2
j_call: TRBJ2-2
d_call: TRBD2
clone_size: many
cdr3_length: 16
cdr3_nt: TGTGCCAGCAGCTTAGGTGGCGGGAGTTTCGACGGGGAGCTGTTTTTT
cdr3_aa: CASSLGGGSFDGELFF

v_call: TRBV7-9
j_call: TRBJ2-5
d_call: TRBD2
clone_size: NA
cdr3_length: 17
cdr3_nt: TGTGCCAGCAGCGACCCGAGCGGGAGGGCGTACCAAGAGACCCAGTACTTC
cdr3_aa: CASSDPSGRAYQETQYF

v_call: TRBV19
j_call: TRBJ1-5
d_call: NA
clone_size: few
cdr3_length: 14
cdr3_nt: TGTGCCAGTAGTATCATCAGGGCTCCTCAGCCCCAGCATTTT
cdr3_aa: CASSIIRAPQPQHF